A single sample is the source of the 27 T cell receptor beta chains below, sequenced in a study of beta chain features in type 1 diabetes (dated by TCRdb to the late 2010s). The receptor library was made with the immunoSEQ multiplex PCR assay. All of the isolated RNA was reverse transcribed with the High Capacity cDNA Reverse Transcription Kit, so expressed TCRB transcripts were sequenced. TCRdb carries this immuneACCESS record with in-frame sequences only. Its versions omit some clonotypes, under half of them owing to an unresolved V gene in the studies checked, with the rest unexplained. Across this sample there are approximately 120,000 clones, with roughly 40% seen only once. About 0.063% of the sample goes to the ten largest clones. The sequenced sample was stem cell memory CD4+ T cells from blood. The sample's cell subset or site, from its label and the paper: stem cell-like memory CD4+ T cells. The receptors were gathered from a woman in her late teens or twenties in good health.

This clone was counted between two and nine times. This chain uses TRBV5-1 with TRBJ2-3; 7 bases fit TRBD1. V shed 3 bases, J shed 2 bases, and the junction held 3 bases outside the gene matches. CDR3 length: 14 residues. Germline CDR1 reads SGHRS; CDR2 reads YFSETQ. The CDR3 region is CASSSGQITDTQYF. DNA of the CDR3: TGCGCCAGCAGCTCGGGACAGATCACAGATACGCAGTATTTT.

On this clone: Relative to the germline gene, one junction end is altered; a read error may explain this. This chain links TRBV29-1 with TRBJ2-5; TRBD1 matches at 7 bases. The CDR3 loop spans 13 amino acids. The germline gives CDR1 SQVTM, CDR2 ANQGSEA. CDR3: CSAKKGASESQYF. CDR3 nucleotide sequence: TGCAGCGCCAAAAAGGGGGCCAGCGAGAGCCAGTACTTC.

The CDR3 nucleotides are TGTGCCAGCAACGCCCCGACAGGGTCGGCGTACTTC. The encoded protein is CASNAPTGSAYF. This chain links TRBV7-3 with TRBJ2-5, with 7 bases identical to TRBD1. This CDR3 region has 12 residues. V gave up 7 bases and J gave up 13 bases; unmatched junction bases: 12. The V gene's germline CDR1 is SGHTA and CDR2 FQGTGA.

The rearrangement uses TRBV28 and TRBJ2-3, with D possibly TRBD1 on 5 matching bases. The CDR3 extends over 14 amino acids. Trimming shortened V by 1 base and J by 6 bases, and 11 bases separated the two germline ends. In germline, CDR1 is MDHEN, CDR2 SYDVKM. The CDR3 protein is CASSLLTRVDTQYF. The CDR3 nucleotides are TGTGCCAGCAGTTTATTGACCAGGGTGGATACGCAGTATTTT.

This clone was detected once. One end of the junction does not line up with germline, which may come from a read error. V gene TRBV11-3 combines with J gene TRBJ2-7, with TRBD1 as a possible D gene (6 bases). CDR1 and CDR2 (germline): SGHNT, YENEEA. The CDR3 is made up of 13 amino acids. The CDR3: CASSISPTGSQLF. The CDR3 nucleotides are TGTGCCAGCAGCATCAGTCCGACAGGATCTCAACTCTTC. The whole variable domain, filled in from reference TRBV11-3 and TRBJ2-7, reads EAGVVQSPRYKIIEKKQPVAFWCNPISGHNTLYWYLQNLGQGPELLIRYENEEAVDDSQLPKDRFSAERLKGVDSTLKIQPAELGDSAVYLCASSISPTGSQLFGPGTRLTVT.

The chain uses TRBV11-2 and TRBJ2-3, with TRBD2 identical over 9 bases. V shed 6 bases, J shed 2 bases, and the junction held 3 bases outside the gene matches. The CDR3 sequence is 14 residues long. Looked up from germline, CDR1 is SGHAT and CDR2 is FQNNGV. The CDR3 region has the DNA TGTGCCAGCAGGGTAGCGGGAGTCACAGATACGCAGTATTTT. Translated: CASRVAGVTDTQYF.

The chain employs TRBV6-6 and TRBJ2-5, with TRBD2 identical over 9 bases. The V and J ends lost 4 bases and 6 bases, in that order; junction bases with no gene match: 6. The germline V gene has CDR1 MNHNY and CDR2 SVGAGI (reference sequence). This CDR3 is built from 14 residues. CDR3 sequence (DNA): TGTGCCAGCAGTTCGTGGACTAGCGTGCAGACCCAGTACTTC. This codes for CASSSWTSVQTQYF.

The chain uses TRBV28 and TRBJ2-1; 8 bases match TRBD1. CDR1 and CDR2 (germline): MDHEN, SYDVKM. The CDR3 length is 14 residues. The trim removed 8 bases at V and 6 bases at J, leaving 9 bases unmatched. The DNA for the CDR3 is TGTGCCAGCCTCGGACAGGGCGGGCGCAATGAGCAGTTCTTC. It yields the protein CASLGQGGRNEQFF.

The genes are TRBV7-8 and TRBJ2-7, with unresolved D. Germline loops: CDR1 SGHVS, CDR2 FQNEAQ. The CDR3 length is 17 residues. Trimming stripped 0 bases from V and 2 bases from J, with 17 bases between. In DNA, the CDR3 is TGTGCCAGCAGCTTAGCAGGCCGCCGGGTAAGAACCTACGAGCAGTACTTC. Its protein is CASSLAGRRVRTYEQYF. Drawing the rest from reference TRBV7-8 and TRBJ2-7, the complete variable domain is GAGVSQSPRYKVAKRGQDVALRCDPISGHVSLFWYQQALGQGPEFLTYFQNEAQLDKSGLPSDRFFAERPEGSVSTLKIQRTQQEDSAVYLCASSLAGRRVRTYEQYFGPGTRLTVT.

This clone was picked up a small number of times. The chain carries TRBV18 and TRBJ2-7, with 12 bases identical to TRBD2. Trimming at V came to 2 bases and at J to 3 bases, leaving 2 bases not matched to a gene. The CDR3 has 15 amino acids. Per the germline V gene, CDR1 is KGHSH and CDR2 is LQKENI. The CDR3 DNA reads TGTGCCAGCTCACCAGGACTAGCGGGAAGCTACGAGCAGTACTTC. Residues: CASSPGLAGSYEQYF.

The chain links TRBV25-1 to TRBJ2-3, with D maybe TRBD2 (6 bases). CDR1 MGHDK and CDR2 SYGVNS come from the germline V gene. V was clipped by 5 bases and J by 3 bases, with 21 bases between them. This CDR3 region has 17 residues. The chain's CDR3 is CASSPYGAGRRTDTQYF. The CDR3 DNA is TGTGCCAGCAGTCCCTATGGGGCAGGGAGGCGGACAGATACGCAGTATTTT.

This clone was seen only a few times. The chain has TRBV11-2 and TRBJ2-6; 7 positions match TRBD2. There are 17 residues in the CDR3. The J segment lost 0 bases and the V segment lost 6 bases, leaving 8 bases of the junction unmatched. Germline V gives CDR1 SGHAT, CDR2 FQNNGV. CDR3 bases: TGTGCCAGCAGTTCTCAGCGGGGTTACTCTGGGGCCAACGTCCTGACTTTC. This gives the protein CASSSQRGYSGANVLTF.

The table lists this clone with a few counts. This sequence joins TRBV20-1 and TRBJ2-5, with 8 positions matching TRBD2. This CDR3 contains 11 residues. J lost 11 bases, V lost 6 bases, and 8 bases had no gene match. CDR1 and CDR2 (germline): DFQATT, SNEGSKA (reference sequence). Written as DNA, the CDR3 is TGCAGTGCCCCTAACCAGCGGGAGCAGTACTTC. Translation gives CSAPNQREQYF.

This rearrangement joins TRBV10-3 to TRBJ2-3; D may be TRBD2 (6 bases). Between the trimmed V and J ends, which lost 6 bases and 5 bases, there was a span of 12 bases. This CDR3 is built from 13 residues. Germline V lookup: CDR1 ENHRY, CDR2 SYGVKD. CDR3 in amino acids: CAIRTGALDTQYF. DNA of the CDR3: TGTGCCATCAGGACGGGAGCATTAGATACGCAGTATTTT.

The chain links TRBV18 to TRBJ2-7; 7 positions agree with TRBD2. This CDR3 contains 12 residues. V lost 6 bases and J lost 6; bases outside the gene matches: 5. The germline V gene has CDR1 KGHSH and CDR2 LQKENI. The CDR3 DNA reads TGTGCCAGCTCCCAAACTAGCGTCGAGCAGTACTTC. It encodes CASSQTSVEQYF.

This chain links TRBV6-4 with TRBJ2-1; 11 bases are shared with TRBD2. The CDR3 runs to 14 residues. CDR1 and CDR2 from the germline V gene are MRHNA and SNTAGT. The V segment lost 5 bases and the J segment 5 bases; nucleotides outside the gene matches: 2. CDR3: CASSRLAGNNEQFF. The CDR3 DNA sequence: TGTGCCAGCAGTCGACTAGCGGGAAACAATGAGCAGTTCTTC.

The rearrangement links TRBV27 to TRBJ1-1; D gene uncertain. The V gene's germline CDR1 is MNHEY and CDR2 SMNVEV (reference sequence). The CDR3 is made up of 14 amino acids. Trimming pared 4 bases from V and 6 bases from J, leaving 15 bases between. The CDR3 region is CASSSRASGAEAFF. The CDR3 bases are TGTGCCAGCAGTTCTCGGGCCTCCGGGGCTGAAGCTTTCTTT.

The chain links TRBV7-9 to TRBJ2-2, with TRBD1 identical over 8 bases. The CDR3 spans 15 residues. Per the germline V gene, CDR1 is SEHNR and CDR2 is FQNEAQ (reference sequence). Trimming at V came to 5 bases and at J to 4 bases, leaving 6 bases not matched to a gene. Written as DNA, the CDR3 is TGTGCCAGCAGCCTTCAGGGGGCAGGCACCGGGGAGCTGTTTTTT. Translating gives CASSLQGAGTGELFF.

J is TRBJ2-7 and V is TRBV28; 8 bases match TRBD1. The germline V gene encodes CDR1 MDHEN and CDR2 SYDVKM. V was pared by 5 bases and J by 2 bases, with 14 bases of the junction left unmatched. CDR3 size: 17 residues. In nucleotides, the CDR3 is TGTGCCAGCAGTAGACAGGGGCCGCCGTCCCGACCCTACGAGCAGTACTTC. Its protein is CASSRQGPPSRPYEQYF. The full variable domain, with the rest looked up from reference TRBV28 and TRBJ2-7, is DVKVTQSSRYLVKRTGEKVFLECVQDMDHENMFWYRQDPGLGLRLIYFSYDVKMKEKGDIPEGYSVSREKKERFSLILESASTNQTSMYLCASSRQGPPSRPYEQYFGPGTRLTVT.

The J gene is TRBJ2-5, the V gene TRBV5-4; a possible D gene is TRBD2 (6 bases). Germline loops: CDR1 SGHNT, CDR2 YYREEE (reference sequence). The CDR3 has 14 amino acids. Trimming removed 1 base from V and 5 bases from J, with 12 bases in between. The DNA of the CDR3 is TGTGCCAGCAGCTTGAGCCTAGCGAGGGAGACCCAGTACTTC. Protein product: CASSLSLARETQYF. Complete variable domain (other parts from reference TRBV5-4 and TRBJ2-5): ETGVTQSPTHLIKTRGQQVTLRCSSQSGHNTVSWYQQALGQGPQFIFQYYREEENGRGNFPPRFSGLQFPNYSSELNVNALELDDSALYLCASSLSLARETQYFGPGTRLLVL.

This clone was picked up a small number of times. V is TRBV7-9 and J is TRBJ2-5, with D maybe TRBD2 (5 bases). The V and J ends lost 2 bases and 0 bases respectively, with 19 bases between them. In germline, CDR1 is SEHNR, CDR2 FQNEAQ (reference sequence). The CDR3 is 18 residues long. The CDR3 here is CASSLKRSERRYQETQYF. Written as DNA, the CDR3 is TGTGCCAGCAGCTTAAAAAGGTCCGAGCGGAGATACCAAGAGACCCAGTACTTC.

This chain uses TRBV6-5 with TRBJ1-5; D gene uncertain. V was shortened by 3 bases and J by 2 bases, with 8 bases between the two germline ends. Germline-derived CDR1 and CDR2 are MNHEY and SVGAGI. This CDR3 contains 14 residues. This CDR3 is CASSYQRGNQPQHF. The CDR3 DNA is TGTGCCAGCAGTTATCAGAGGGGCAATCAGCCCCAGCATTTT.

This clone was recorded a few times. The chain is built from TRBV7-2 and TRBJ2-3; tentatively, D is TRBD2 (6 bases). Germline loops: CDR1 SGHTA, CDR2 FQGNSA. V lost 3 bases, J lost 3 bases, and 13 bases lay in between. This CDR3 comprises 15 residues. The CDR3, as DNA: TGTGCCAGCAGCTTCAAGCGGGTGGGGACAGATACGCAGTATTTT. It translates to CASSFKRVGTDTQYF.

CDR3 protein: CASRRTGEAFF. The CDR3 bases are TGTGCCAGTAGGCGGACAGGGGAAGCTTTCTTT. J is TRBJ1-1 and V is TRBV19; 8 nucleotides match TRBD1. Germline V gene data show CDR1 as LNHDA and CDR2 as SQIVND (reference sequence). The V gene end was trimmed by 6 bases and the J gene end by 8 bases; junction bases not matched to a gene: 2. This CDR3 spans 11 amino acids.

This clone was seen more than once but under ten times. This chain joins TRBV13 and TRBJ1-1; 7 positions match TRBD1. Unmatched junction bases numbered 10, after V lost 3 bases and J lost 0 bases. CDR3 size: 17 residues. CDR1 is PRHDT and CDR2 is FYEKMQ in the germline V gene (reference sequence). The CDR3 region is CASSLAVTGNLNTEAFF. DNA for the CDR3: TGTGCCAGCAGCTTGGCAGTGACAGGGAATTTGAACACTGAAGCTTTCTTT. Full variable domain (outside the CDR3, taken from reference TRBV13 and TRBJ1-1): AAGVIQSPRHLIKEKRETATLKCYPIPRHDTVYWYQQGPGQDPQFLISFYEKMQSDKGSIPDRFSAQQFSDYHSELNMSSLELGDSALYFCASSLAVTGNLNTEAFFGQGTRLTVV.

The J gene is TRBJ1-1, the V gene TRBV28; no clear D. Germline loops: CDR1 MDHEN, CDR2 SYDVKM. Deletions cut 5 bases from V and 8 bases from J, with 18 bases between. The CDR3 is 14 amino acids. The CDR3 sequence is CASSPPDWREEAFF. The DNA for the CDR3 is TGTGCCAGCAGTCCCCCGGATTGGAGGGAAGAAGCTTTCTTT.

This CDR3 reads CASSLWTSGNTGELFF. As DNA, the CDR3 is TGTGCCAGCAGTTTATGGACTAGCGGGAACACCGGGGAGCTGTTTTTT. The chain combines TRBV27 with TRBJ2-2, with 10 bases lining up with TRBD2. The CDR3 covers 16 residues. The germline gives CDR1 MNHEY, CDR2 SMNVEV (reference sequence). After removal of 1 base from V and 1 base from J, the junction contained 0 bases not matched to a gene.